What follows is one T cell receptor (beta chain) and its context. CDR3 length: 16 amino acids. CDR1 is LNHDA and CDR2 is SQIVND in the germline V gene (reference sequence). V shed 5 bases and J 3 bases; nucleotides not matched to a gene: 8. The data belong to a study of blood T cell repertoires in COVID-19. About the research overall: T cells, B-cell-depleted T cells, or PBMCs supplied cDNA or gDNA.

Generated by immunoSEQ multiplex PCR, the TCRdb table keeps only in-frame clones and is missing some. This sample yields about 43,000 clones, of which about nine tenths are seen a single time; over 15% belongs to the top ten. The TCR was taken from a man between 60 and 70 years old with active COVID-19. The sequenced sample was peripheral blood. The V and J genes are TRBV19 and TRBJ2-1, with TRBD2 matching over 9 bases. The CDR3 loop is CASSSSGIGFYNEQFF. The CDR3 bases are TGTGCCAGTAGTTCTAGCGGGATCGGGTTCTACAATGAGCAGTTCTTC.